These 21 T cell receptor beta chains originate from one sample sequenced in a study of identical twins. TCRdb passed the 5' RACE reads through MiXCR, listing each CDR3 protein once. Here the sample spans 350,000 to 600,000 distinct CDR3 sequences, around 14% being singletons. These sequences were also reported in another study, on yellow fever vaccine responses in identical twins.

Source material: CD4+ T cells sorted from blood. These receptors were taken from a woman under 30 in good health.

This clonotype has only a few counts. The chain combines TRBV19 with TRBJ1-5; no clear D gene. CDR3 size: 14 residues. Germline values: CDR1 LNHDA, CDR2 SQIVND (reference sequence). Trimming shortened V by 2 bases and J by 3 bases, and 8 bases separated the two germline ends. CDR3 region: CASSIPTPNQPQHF. The DNA of the CDR3 is TGTGCCAGTAGTATACCGACCCCCAATCAGCCCCAGCATTTT.

This clonotype turned up a few times. The chain couples TRBV4-3 to TRBJ2-1; TRBD1 might be the D (6 bases). The CDR3 is 15 residues long. Trimming stripped 0 bases from V and 6 bases from J, with 12 bases between. The germline V gene has CDR1 LGHNA and CDR2 YSLEER. CDR3 DNA: TGCGCCAGCAGCCAAGAACAGGGCTCGGGCAATGAGCAGTTCTTC. Protein sequence: CASSQEQGSGNEQFF.

The rearrangement links TRBV12-3 or TRBV12-4 to TRBJ2-3; D is perhaps TRBD1 or TRBD2 (5 bases each). The CDR3 consists of 14 residues. V was cut by 6 bases and J by 2 bases, with 12 bases left in between. CDR3 residues: CASRGERNTDTQYF. The CDR3 region has the DNA TGTGCCAGCAGGGGGGAGCGGAACACAGATACGCAGTATTTT.

This clonotype was recorded at least ten times. V is TRBV7-2 and J is TRBJ2-1, with 7 bases matching TRBD1. The CDR3 length is 14 residues. The germline V gene has CDR1 SGHTA and CDR2 FQGNSA. V lost 4 bases, J lost 4 bases, and 4 bases stayed unmatched. CDR3 bases: TGTGCCAGCAGCTCTAGGACAGGTTACAATGAGCAGTTCTTC. Translating it yields CASSSRTGYNEQFF.

This clonotype turned up a few times. The chain carries TRBV29-1 and TRBJ2-1; maybe TRBD2 (5 bases). From germline, CDR1 is SQVTM and CDR2 ANQGSEA. The CDR3 spans 11 residues. With 3 bases removed from V and 10 bases from J, the gap between germline ends came to 10 bases. CDR3 residues: CSVESGMEQFF. In DNA form, the CDR3 reads TGCAGCGTTGAGTCGGGGATGGAGCAGTTCTTC.

Here the CDR3 reads CASTSTGGASYEQYF. CDR3 bases: TGTGCCAGCACCTCGACAGGGGGCGCTTCCTACGAGCAGTACTTC. This chain joins TRBV28 and TRBJ2-7, with 10 bases matching TRBD1. The V gene end was trimmed by 7 bases and the J gene end by 1 base; junction bases not matched to a gene: 7. Germline V gene data show CDR1 as MDHEN and CDR2 as SYDVKM. The CDR3 runs to 15 residues.

In its sample, this clonotype was seen once. J is TRBJ1-1 and V is TRBV7-2; TRBD1 matches 12 bases. Germline CDR1 SGHTA, CDR2 FQGNSA. CDR3 size: 15 residues. V shed 4 bases and J 4 bases; nucleotides not matched to a gene: 4. The CDR3 DNA is TGTGCCAGCAGCTACGGGGACAGGGGGCTCACTGAAGCTTTCTTT. This codes for CASSYGDRGLTEAFF.

This clonotype was detected ten times or more. The chain uses TRBV5-1 and TRBJ2-7, with D perhaps being TRBD1 or TRBD2 (5 bases each). Germline loops: CDR1 SGHRS, CDR2 YFSETQ. The CDR3 has 18 residues. V was clipped by 3 bases and J by 2 bases, with 24 bases between them. CDR3 amino acids: CASSSKLFRDAEPYEQYF. CDR3 DNA: TGCGCCAGCAGCTCGAAATTATTCCGGGACGCAGAACCCTACGAGCAGTACTTC.

Ten or more counts support this clonotype. The chain recombines TRBV14 with TRBJ2-2; 8 bases are shared with TRBD1. In germline, CDR1 is SGHDN, CDR2 FVKESK. Trimming removed 4 bases from V and 5 bases from J; junction bases left unmatched: 12. This CDR3 has 17 amino acids. The DNA for the CDR3 is TGTGCCAGCAGCCCTTCCAGGGGGCTTCTTATTACCGGGGAGCTGTTTTTT. Protein product: CASSPSRGLLITGELFF.

This clonotype was detected only a few times. The chain uses TRBV18 and TRBJ2-7; D is unclear. This CDR3 has 16 residues. Trimming pared 3 bases from V and 4 bases from J, leaving 19 bases between. CDR1 is KGHSH, CDR2 LQKENI, per germline. CDR3: CASSPVASGVGYEQYF. In DNA, the CDR3 is TGTGCCAGCTCACCGGTTGCAAGTGGGGTCGGATACGAGCAGTACTTC.

This clonotype occurred a few times. V usage is TRBV6-2 or TRBV6-3 and J usage is TRBJ2-1, with D possibly TRBD2 on 6 matching bases. Germline CDR1 MNHEY, CDR2 SVGEGT. This CDR3 has 14 amino acids. V lost 9 bases to trimming and J lost 6 bases, with 18 bases between them. DNA for the CDR3: TGTGCCAGGGGGGGTACTAGCAGACCCAATGAGCAGTTCTTC. This sequence encodes CARGGTSRPNEQFF.

This clonotype appeared a few times. CDR3 sequence reads: CASSLPRGVAYEQYF. The CDR3, as DNA: TGTGCCAGCAGCTTGCCACGGGGGGTCGCCTACGAGCAGTACTTC. The rearrangement links TRBV7-2 to TRBJ2-7; 7 bases fit TRBD2. The ends lost 3 bases at V and 2 bases at J; junction bases unmatched: 7. Germline V gene data show CDR1 as SGHTA and CDR2 as FQGNSA. The CDR3 runs to 15 residues.

In this sample, this clonotype turned up a few times. V and J are TRBV2 and TRBJ2-2; the D is unclear. CDR1 and CDR2 from the germline V gene are SNHLY and FYNNEI. The CDR3 is 18 amino acids. V dropped 2 bases and J dropped 4 bases, with 20 bases sitting between them. CDR3 nucleotides: TGTGCCAGCAGTGAAACAGTGACGGTGACACGACGCACCGGGGAGCTGTTTTTT. It codes for CASSETVTVTRRTGELFF.

This clonotype was seen a handful of times. The chain is built from TRBV28 and TRBJ1-5; possible D gene TRBD1, 5 bases. The CDR3 runs 14 residues. In germline, CDR1 is MDHEN, CDR2 SYDVKM. Deletions cut 5 bases from V and 11 bases from J, with 19 bases between. The CDR3: CASSTLGGGGSQHF. In nucleotides, the CDR3 is TGTGCCAGCAGTACCTTGGGGGGTGGGGGGTCCCAGCATTTT.

This clonotype was seen only a few times. The chain couples TRBV4-2 to TRBJ2-1, with TRBD2 as a possible D gene (6 bases). V lost 1 base, J lost 4 bases, and 11 bases lay in between. Germline V gives CDR1 LGHNA, CDR2 YNFKEQ. The CDR3 covers 15 residues. The CDR3 spells CASSQVRLGYNEQFF. CDR3 DNA: TGTGCCAGCAGCCAAGTACGACTAGGGTACAATGAGCAGTTCTTC.

DNA of the CDR3: TGCGCCAGCAGCACTTCCAGCGGGATCGCGGAGACCCAGTACTTC. It translates to CASSTSSGIAETQYF. The gene calls are TRBV5-1 and TRBJ2-5, with TRBD2 matching 7 bases. With 4 bases clipped from V and 5 bases from J, the junction kept 11 bases outside the gene matches. Per the germline V gene, CDR1 is SGHRS and CDR2 is YFSETQ. This CDR3 region has 15 residues.

This chain uses TRBV27 with TRBJ1-1; D is undetermined. V shed 2 bases and J shed 1 base, with 8 bases lying between them. The CDR3 is made up of 14 amino acids. In germline, CDR1 is MNHEY, CDR2 SMNVEV (reference sequence). Here the CDR3 DNA reads TGTGCCAGCAGTTTAATCCCAGAGAACACTGAAGCTTTCTTT. Translating gives CASSLIPENTEAFF.

The V call is TRBV7-9, the J call TRBJ2-7; D possibly uses TRBD1 or TRBD2 (6 bases each). CDR3 length equals 17 residues. Germline V gene sequence: CDR1 SEHNR, CDR2 FQNEAQ (reference sequence). Trimming pared 5 bases from V and 3 bases from J, leaving 23 bases between. The CDR3 reads CASSPGQKGVRDYEQYF. In DNA form, the CDR3 reads TGTGCCAGCAGCCCAGGACAGAAAGGGGTGCGGGACTACGAGCAGTACTTC. The full variable domain, completed using reference TRBV7-9 and TRBJ2-7, is DTGVSQNPRHKITKRGQNVTFRCDPISEHNRLYWYRQTLGQGPEFLTYFQNEAQLEKSRLLSDRFSAERPKGSFSTLEIQRTEQGDSAMYLCASSPGQKGVRDYEQYFGPGTRLTVT.

This clonotype showed up just a few times. The chain employs TRBV20-1 and TRBJ2-1, with D perhaps being TRBD1 or TRBD2 (5 bases each). This CDR3 contains 13 residues. V shed 6 bases and J shed 7 bases, with 16 bases lying between them. CDR1 is DFQATT, CDR2 SNEGSKA, per germline (reference sequence). This chain's CDR3 is CSAPGPGVNEQFF. DNA for the CDR3: TGCAGTGCCCCGGGACCTGGGGTGAATGAGCAGTTCTTC.

The genes are TRBV10-3 and TRBJ2-1; D uncertain. V gave up 0 bases and J gave up 1 base, with 1 base separating them. CDR1 is ENHRY and CDR2 is SYGVKD in the germline V gene. This CDR3 contains 13 residues. As DNA, the CDR3 is TGTGCCATCAGTGAGTCGTCCTACAATGAGCAGTTCTTC. Its protein product is CAISESSYNEQFF.

Only a few counts were recorded for this clonotype. The rearrangement links TRBV6-1 to TRBJ2-3, with TRBD1 identical over 10 bases. CDR3 size: 17 residues. Germline CDR1 MNHNS, CDR2 SASEGT. The ends lost 6 bases at V and 1 base at J; junction bases unmatched: 10. DNA of the CDR3: TGTGCCAGCAGCCTCGGTCTAGGACAGGGGGGCACAGATACGCAGTATTTT. Residues: CASSLGLGQGGTDTQYF.